This T cell receptor (beta chain) was identified in a study of T-cell memory formation after mild COVID-19. Across the whole study: The TCR clusters were mostly specific to one donor. Whole-study findings and limits: A balance of CD4 and CD8 characterized clones contracting day 15 to 85, whereas later expanders leaned CD4+.

CDR3 length: 12 residues. V lost 5 bases to trimming and J lost 4 bases, with 7 bases between them. Germline loops: CDR1 SEHNR, CDR2 FQNEAQ (reference sequence). Amplification by 5'RACE using constant-segment primers produced TCR alpha and TCR beta cDNA libraries that carried sample barcodes and UMIs. TCRdb reprocessed the 5' RACE reads with MiXCR, giving one entry per CDR3 protein. This repertoire shows 350,000 to 500,000 distinct CDR3 sequences, roughly 17% found once; its top ten account for roughly 21%. This clonotype has a handful of counts. Its antigen is unidentified. The sequenced sample consisted of PBMCs or a T cell subset sorted from them (not recorded which). This clonotype was sampled from a man aged 18 to 29 who had mild COVID-19 (a few samples of this study predate the infection). Cell type and time point are not known. J is TRBJ2-3 and V is TRBV7-9, with no clear D. CDR3 loop: CASSPESDTQYF. CDR3 DNA: TGTGCCAGCAGCCCCGAATCAGATACGCAGTATTTT. Using reference TRBV7-9 and TRBJ2-3 for the parts outside the CDR3, the full variable domain is DTGVSQNPRHKITKRGQNVTFRCDPISEHNRLYWYRQTLGQGPEFLTYFQNEAQLEKSRLLSDRFSAERPKGSFSTLEIQRTEQGDSAMYLCASSPESDTQYFGPGTRLTVL.